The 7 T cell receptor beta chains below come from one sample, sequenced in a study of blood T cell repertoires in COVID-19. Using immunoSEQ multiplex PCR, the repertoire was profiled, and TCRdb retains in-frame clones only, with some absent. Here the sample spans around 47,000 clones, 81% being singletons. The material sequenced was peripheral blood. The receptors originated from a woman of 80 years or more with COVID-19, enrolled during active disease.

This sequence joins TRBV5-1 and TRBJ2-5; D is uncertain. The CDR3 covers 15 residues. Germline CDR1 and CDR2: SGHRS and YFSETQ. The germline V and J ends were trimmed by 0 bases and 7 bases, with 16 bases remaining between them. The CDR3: CASSLADLDPGTQYF. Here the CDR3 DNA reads TGCGCCAGCAGCTTGGCCGATCTGGATCCAGGGACCCAGTACTTC.

CDR3 DNA sequence: TGTGCCAGCAGCTTATTAAAATTGGAAGCTTTCTTT. This gives the protein CASSLLKLEAFF. This chain uses TRBV7-9 with TRBJ1-1; D uncertain. V gave up 2 bases and J gave up 8 bases, with 9 bases separating them. This CDR3 is 12 amino acids long. CDR1 and CDR2 (germline): SEHNR, FQNEAQ (reference sequence). The whole variable domain, remainder taken from reference TRBV7-9 and TRBJ1-1, is DTGVSQNPRHKITKRGQNVTFRCDPISEHNRLYWYRQTLGQGPEFLTYFQNEAQLEKSRLLSDRFSAERPKGSFSTLEIQRTEQGDSAMYLCASSLLKLEAFFGQGTRLTVV.

The CDR3 region is CASDTGLQPLHF. In DNA form, the CDR3 reads TGTGCCAGCGATACAGGGCTTCAGCCCCTCCACTTT. The chain employs TRBV2 and TRBJ1-6, with D possibly TRBD1 on 6 matching bases. Germline CDR1 is SNHLY and CDR2 is FYNNEI. This CDR3 region has 12 residues. V dropped 8 bases and J dropped 13 bases, with 15 bases sitting between them.

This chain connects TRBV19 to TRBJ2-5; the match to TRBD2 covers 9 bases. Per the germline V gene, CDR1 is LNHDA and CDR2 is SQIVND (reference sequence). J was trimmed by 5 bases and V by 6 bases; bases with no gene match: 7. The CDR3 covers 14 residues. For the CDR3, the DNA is TGTGCCAGTAGAGCTAGCGGGATGATGGAGACCCAGTACTTC. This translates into CASRASGMMETQYF.

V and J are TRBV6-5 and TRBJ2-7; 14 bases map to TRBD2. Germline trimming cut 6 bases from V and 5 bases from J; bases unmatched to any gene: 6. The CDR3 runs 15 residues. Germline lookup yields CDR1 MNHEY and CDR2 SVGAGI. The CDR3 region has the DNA TGTGCCAGCAGCCGACTAGCGGGAGGGCCTGACGAGCAGTACTTC. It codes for CASSRLAGGPDEQYF.

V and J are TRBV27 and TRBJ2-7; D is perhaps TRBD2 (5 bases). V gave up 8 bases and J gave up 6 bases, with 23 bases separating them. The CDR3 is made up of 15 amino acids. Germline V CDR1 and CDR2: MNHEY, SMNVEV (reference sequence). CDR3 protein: CASGRVRVLTSEQYF. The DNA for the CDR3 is TGTGCCAGCGGACGGGTAAGGGTATTAACTAGCGAGCAGTACTTC.

Here the CDR3 DNA reads TGTGCCAGCAGTCCACAACCGACAGGGACGACCGGGGAGCTGTTTTTT. It translates to CASSPQPTGTTGELFF. The V gene is TRBV7-3, the J gene TRBJ2-2; TRBD1 matches at 7 bases. The germline V gene has CDR1 SGHTA and CDR2 FQGTGA. The CDR3 consists of 16 residues. Trimming cost V 6 bases and J 5 bases; bases outside gene matches: 12.